The 31 T cell receptor beta chains reported below all come from one sample, sequenced in a study of long-term antiretroviral therapy in people with HIV. Samples were assayed with immunoSEQ v3.0 at survey level. The protocol was immunoSEQ multiplex PCR, while the TCRdb copy is restricted to in-frame clones and leaves out a portion. The data show roughly 38,000 clones, 82% seen once. Sequences were derived from unsorted PBMCs, sampled 0.3 years after starting antiretroviral therapy. The source is a man between 18 and 35 years old with HIV.

V and J are TRBV7-2 and TRBJ2-1, with 7 bases fitting TRBD1. J was trimmed by 3 bases and V by 0 bases; bases with no gene match: 11. CDR1 SGHTA and CDR2 FQGNSA come from the germline V gene. This CDR3 has 18 amino acids. The CDR3 region is CASSLAGTDTYIYNEQFF. DNA of the CDR3: TGTGCCAGCAGCTTAGCGGGGACAGACACTTACATCTACAATGAGCAGTTCTTC.

The gene calls are TRBV6-1 and TRBJ2-7; 13 positions agree with TRBD2. V dropped 3 bases and J dropped 3; count of bases not matched to a gene: 5. The V gene's germline CDR1 is MNHNS and CDR2 SASEGT. The CDR3 is 16 amino acids. CDR3 nucleotides: TGTGCCAGCAGTGAGGGGACTAGCGGGAACCTCTACGAGCAGTACTTC. Amino acids: CASSEGTSGNLYEQYF.

The genes are TRBV10-2 and TRBJ1-2, with 8 bases matching TRBD1. The CDR3 is 15 residues long. After removal of 0 bases from V and 8 bases from J, the junction contained 8 bases not matched to a gene. Germline-derived CDR1 and CDR2 are WSHSY and SAAADI. For the CDR3, the DNA is TGCGCCAGCAGTGAGTCCCCGGACAGGGTGGGGGGCTACACCTTC. This gives the protein CASSESPDRVGGYTF.

The chain is built from TRBV21-1 and TRBJ2-3; the D call of TRBD2 is as the table states it, not checked on the DNA. TRBV21-1 is classified as a pseudogene. The CDR3 covers 17 residues. This CDR3 is CASSKKPREANTDTQYF. For the CDR3, the DNA is TGTGCCAGCAGCAAAAAGCCGCGGGAGGCTAACACAGATACGCAGTATTTT.

This clone was seen a few times. The J gene is TRBJ1-2, the V gene TRBV7-9, with D unclear. Trimming took 1 base from V and 3 from J, leaving 9 bases between them. This CDR3 region has 14 residues. The germline V gene has CDR1 SEHNR and CDR2 FQNEAQ (reference sequence). The CDR3 sequence: CASSLDRADYGYTF. The CDR3 DNA reads as TGTGCCAGCAGCTTAGATAGGGCAGACTATGGCTACACCTTC. Combining the CDR3 with reference TRBV7-9 and TRBJ1-2 gives the whole variable domain DTGVSQNPRHKITKRGQNVTFRCDPISEHNRLYWYRQTLGQGPEFLTYFQNEAQLEKSRLLSDRFSAERPKGSFSTLEIQRTEQGDSAMYLCASSLDRADYGYTFGSGTRLTVV.

The chain links TRBV5-5 to TRBJ2-7; TRBD1 or TRBD2 may be the D gene (6 bases each). CDR1 and CDR2 (germline): SGHKS, YYEKEE (reference sequence). Deletions cut 0 bases from V and 7 bases from J, with 17 bases between. This CDR3 has 15 residues. In DNA form, the CDR3 reads TGTGCCAGCAGCTTGGACACAGGGAGGTCCTGGGAGCAGTACTTC. Encoded protein: CASSLDTGRSWEQYF.

The CDR3 DNA follows: TGCGCCAGCAGCTCCCGGACAGGGGCATTTACGAACACTGAAGCTTTCTTT. This translates into CASSSRTGAFTNTEAFF. The chain couples TRBV5-1 to TRBJ1-1; 9 nucleotides match TRBD1. Losses at the gene ends were 3 bases for V and 1 base for J; bases not matched to a gene: 10. Germline CDR1 and CDR2: SGHRS and YFSETQ. There are 17 residues in the CDR3.

The chain combines TRBV28 with TRBJ1-3; D possibly corresponds to TRBD1 (5 bases). The CDR3 consists of 19 residues. The germline V and J ends were trimmed by 3 bases and 2 bases, with 23 bases remaining between them. CDR1 and CDR2 from the germline V gene are MDHEN and SYDVKM. The CDR3 DNA sequence: TGTGCCAGCAGTTTTGGAGGTCCGGGACGGCCGACTCCTGGAAACACCATATATTTT. It is translated as CASSFGGPGRPTPGNTIYF.

This sequence joins TRBV29-1 and TRBJ2-2; D unresolved. This CDR3 is 11 amino acids long. Deletions cut 7 bases from V and 5 bases from J, with 8 bases between. The germline gives CDR1 SQVTM, CDR2 ANQGSEA. The chain's CDR3 is CSALKTGELFF. The CDR3 nucleotides read TGCAGCGCCCTAAAGACCGGGGAGCTGTTTTTT.

The chain carries TRBV6-5 and TRBJ2-2, with 10 bases lining up with TRBD1. Looked up from germline, CDR1 is MNHEY and CDR2 is SVGAGI. The CDR3 runs to 15 residues. V shed 4 bases and J 3 bases; nucleotides not matched to a gene: 2. For the CDR3, the DNA is TGTGCCAGCAGTTTGACAGGGGGCTACACCGGGGAGCTGTTTTTT. Amino acid sequence: CASSLTGGYTGELFF.

This chain connects TRBV6-5 to TRBJ2-6; D unresolved. Deletions cut 7 bases from V and 0 bases from J, with 4 bases between. The CDR3 covers 13 residues. The germline V gene has CDR1 MNHEY and CDR2 SVGAGI. The CDR3 is CASTPSGANVLTF. CDR3 nucleotide sequence: TGTGCCAGCACCCCCTCTGGGGCCAACGTCCTGACTTTC.

This sequence joins TRBV30 and TRBJ2-7; 8 bases agree with TRBD1. In germline, CDR1 is GTSNPN, CDR2 SVGIG (reference sequence). J gave up 3 bases and V 4 bases, and 8 bases lay outside the gene matches. The CDR3 sequence is 14 residues long. This CDR3 reads CAWTPGTGDYEQYF. The CDR3 nucleotides read TGTGCCTGGACCCCAGGGACAGGAGACTACGAGCAGTACTTC.

The V call is TRBV5-1, the J call TRBJ2-1, with D perhaps TRBD1 (5 bases). Germline V lookup: CDR1 SGHRS, CDR2 YFSETQ. The ends were cut back, 1 base at V and 12 bases at J, with 14 bases in the middle. The CDR3 runs 13 residues. The CDR3 reads CASSLWTWQGQFF. DNA for the CDR3: TGCGCCAGCAGCTTGTGGACCTGGCAGGGGCAGTTCTTC.

The chain joins TRBV28 to TRBJ2-7; TRBD1 matches 9 bases. The V gene end was trimmed by 5 bases and the J gene end by 2 bases; junction bases not matched to a gene: 10. The CDR3 loop spans 16 amino acids. Germline V gene sequence: CDR1 MDHEN, CDR2 SYDVKM. The CDR3 loop is CASSPPSGQGTYEQYF. In nucleotides, the CDR3 is TGTGCCAGCAGTCCCCCCTCGGGACAGGGTACCTACGAGCAGTACTTC. Drawing the rest from reference TRBV28 and TRBJ2-7, the complete variable domain is DVKVTQSSRYLVKRTGEKVFLECVQDMDHENMFWYRQDPGLGLRLIYFSYDVKMKEKGDIPEGYSVSREKKERFSLILESASTNQTSMYLCASSPPSGQGTYEQYFGPGTRLTVT.

The gene calls are TRBV4-3 and TRBJ2-2; 11 bases match TRBD2. Germline trimming cut 1 base from V and 3 bases from J; bases unmatched to any gene: 7. This CDR3 comprises 18 residues. Per the germline V gene, CDR1 is LGHNA and CDR2 is YSLEER. The CDR3 is CASSQGYSGRADTGELFF. Here the CDR3 DNA reads TGCGCCAGCAGCCAAGGGTATAGCGGGAGGGCCGACACCGGGGAGCTGTTTTTT.

This chain links TRBV21-1 with TRBJ2-7; the table names TRBD2, a call not compared with the DNA. TRBV21-1 is assigned pseudogene status. CDR3 size: 15 residues. CDR3 sequence reads: CASRDTSESSYEQYF. CDR3 sequence (DNA): TGTGCCAGCAGAGATACTAGCGAGAGCTCCTACGAGCAGTACTTC.

The chain recombines TRBV10-3 with TRBJ2-1; TRBD2 agrees at 10 bases. The CDR3 is 15 residues long. With V trimmed by 5 bases and J by 8 bases, 9 bases remained unmatched. The germline V gene has CDR1 ENHRY and CDR2 SYGVKD. For the CDR3, the DNA is TGTGCCATCAGTACGAAGCGGGGGGGTAAGGATGAGCAGTTCTTC. Amino acids: CAISTKRGGKDEQFF.

V and J are TRBV4-1 and TRBJ2-1, with D maybe TRBD2 (5 bases). Trimming pared 4 bases from V and 9 bases from J, leaving 19 bases between. This CDR3 is 15 amino acids long. Germline-derived CDR1 and CDR2 are MGHRA and YSYEKL. Here the CDR3 reads CASSLTRTYLVEQFF. The CDR3 DNA follows: TGCGCCAGCAGCCTCACCCGGACTTACCTGGTTGAGCAGTTCTTC.

This clone was detected only once. This rearrangement joins TRBV7-3 to TRBJ2-1, with D maybe TRBD1 (5 bases). V shed 2 bases and J shed 1 base, with 9 bases lying between them. CDR1 SGHTA and CDR2 FQGTGA come from the germline V gene. This CDR3 has 15 amino acids. The CDR3: CASSLGADSYNEQFF. In DNA, the CDR3 is TGTGCCAGCAGCTTAGGGGCAGATTCCTACAATGAGCAGTTCTTC. The full variable domain, with the rest looked up from reference TRBV7-3 and TRBJ2-1, is GAGVSQTPSNKVTEKGKYVELRCDPISGHTALYWYRQSLGQGPEFLIYFQGTGAADDSGLPNDRFFAVRPEGSVSTLKIQRTERGDSAVYLCASSLGADSYNEQFFGPGTRLTVL.

This clone has a handful of counts. The junction differs from germline at one of its ends, possibly a read error. The rearrangement uses TRBV7-7 and TRBJ2-1; 11 positions agree with TRBD2. CDR3 length: 16 residues. CDR1 is SSHAT, CDR2 FNYEAQ, per germline (reference sequence). In DNA, the CDR3 is TGTGCTAGCAGCCCGATGAGGACTAGCGGGTCGGATGAGCAGTTCTTC. Protein: CASSPMRTSGSDEQFF.

The V and J genes are TRBV18 and TRBJ2-1; TRBD2 agrees at 8 bases. The CDR3 extends over 16 amino acids. Germline V gives CDR1 KGHSH, CDR2 LQKENI. V dropped 2 bases and J dropped 5; count of bases not matched to a gene: 8. CDR3 loop: CASSPKLSGSHNEQFF. CDR3 nucleotides: TGTGCCAGCTCACCAAAGTTGAGCGGGAGTCACAATGAGCAGTTCTTC.

The J gene is TRBJ1-2, the V gene TRBV29-1; 10 bases are a match to TRBD1. This CDR3 region has 17 residues. CDR1 is SQVTM, CDR2 ANQGSEA, per germline. V gave up 3 bases and J gave up 3 bases; unmatched junction bases: 13. CDR3 protein: CSVDTFRTGGRYYGYTF. The CDR3 region has the DNA TGCAGCGTTGACACGTTCAGGACAGGGGGTAGATACTATGGCTACACCTTC.

The V and J genes are TRBV13 and TRBJ2-2; the match to TRBD2 covers 9 bases. V was pared by 2 bases and J by 7 bases, with 8 bases of the junction left unmatched. This CDR3 spans 16 amino acids. The germline V gene has CDR1 PRHDT and CDR2 FYEKMQ (reference sequence). The CDR3 nucleotides read TGTGCCAGCAGCTTAAGGCCTAGCGGGACGGGCGGGGAGCTGTTTTTT. It is translated as CASSLRPSGTGGELFF.

The J gene is TRBJ1-2, the V gene TRBV6-5, with D tentatively TRBD1 (5 bases). This CDR3 comprises 15 residues. Trimming stripped 0 bases from V and 5 bases from J, with 13 bases between. The germline CDR1 and CDR2 sequences are MNHEY and SVGAGI. The CDR3 loop is CASSYSFTEGYGYTF. CDR3 DNA: TGTGCCAGCAGTTACTCGTTCACCGAGGGGTATGGCTACACCTTC.

The gene calls are TRBV6-5 and TRBJ2-7; D gene uncertain. The germline V gene encodes CDR1 MNHEY and CDR2 SVGAGI. The V gene lost 2 bases and the J gene lost 4 bases, with 3 bases spanning the gap. This CDR3 is 11 amino acids long. CDR3 sequence: CASSYEYEQYF. In nucleotides, the CDR3 is TGTGCCAGCAGTTACGAATACGAGCAGTACTTC.

The chain joins TRBV18 to TRBJ2-2; D is possibly TRBD1 (6 bases). Per the germline V gene, CDR1 is KGHSH and CDR2 is LQKENI. This CDR3 region has 15 residues. V was trimmed by 5 bases and J by 7 bases, leaving 17 bases between them. The CDR3 region is CASSSRDNRYGELFF. The CDR3 bases are TGTGCCAGCTCATCCCGGGACAATCGTTACGGGGAGCTGTTTTTT.

The chain recombines TRBV2 with TRBJ2-5; no definite D call. The CDR3 sequence is 12 residues long. Germline-derived CDR1 and CDR2 are SNHLY and FYNNEI. The V end lost 6 bases, the J end lost 1 base, and 6 bases lay between the germline ends. The CDR3 loop reads CASRILQETQYF. The CDR3, as DNA: TGTGCCAGCAGAATACTCCAAGAGACCCAGTACTTC.

This clone occurred a few times. This chain connects TRBV4-2 to TRBJ2-5; D is unresolved. V lost 1 base to trimming and J lost 2 bases, with 5 bases between them. CDR3 size: 13 residues. Germline values: CDR1 LGHNA, CDR2 YNFKEQ. The DNA of the CDR3 is TGTGCCAGCAGCCAAGGCCTACAAGAGACCCAGTACTTC. Amino acids: CASSQGLQETQYF.

This clone has a handful of counts. The chain employs TRBV10-1 and TRBJ2-2; the D is unclear. Trimming took off 4 bases at V and 6 bases at J, with 3 bases between the two ends. Germline CDR1 WNHNN, CDR2 SYGVQD (reference sequence). This CDR3 contains 11 residues. Here the CDR3 reads CASSGAGELFF. CDR3 DNA: TGCGCCAGCAGTGGGGCCGGGGAGCTGTTTTTT.

The CDR3 sequence is CSVARVPSGNTIYF. The CDR3 coding sequence is TGCAGCGTCGCTCGGGTCCCCTCTGGAAACACCATATATTTT. The chain has TRBV29-1 and TRBJ1-3; D ambiguous. The ends were cut back, 6 bases at V and 0 bases at J, with 12 bases in the middle. CDR3 size: 14 residues. CDR1 is SQVTM, CDR2 ANQGSEA, per germline.

This clone appeared a few times. The rearrangement uses TRBV29-1 and TRBJ2-1, with unresolved D. This CDR3 contains 13 residues. The germline V gene has CDR1 SQVTM and CDR2 ANQGSEA. Trimming shortened V by 6 bases and J by 5 bases, and 14 bases separated the two germline ends. CDR3 amino acids: CSVAEGYNNEQFF. The CDR3 DNA sequence: TGCAGCGTCGCAGAAGGGTACAACAATGAGCAGTTCTTC.